This T cell receptor beta chain was captured by sequencing in a study of identical twins' blood T cells. Findings and limits, study-wide: Twins shared more top CDR3 clonotypes than unrelated donors did. V gene usage reportedly matched far better within twin pairs than unrelated donors.

TCR cDNA libraries were made from RNA using a previously described, modified protocol. TCRdb re-analysed the 5' RACE reads in MiXCR, keeping a single row per CDR3 protein. The sample yields 400,000 or so distinct CDR3 sequences, about 28% seen once. Comments on this clonotype: Its antigen remains unidentified.

All three twin pairs grew up together with likely shared infections and vaccines. The specimen sequenced was PBMCs. The source of this sequence is a woman aged 18-55 years in good health.

CDR3 region: CASRLIGRVGTEAFF. The CDR3 DNA reads as TGTGCCAGCAGGCTCATTGGTCGGGTCGGCACTGAAGCTTTCTTT. This sequence joins TRBV6-2 or TRBV6-3 and TRBJ1-1; the D is unclear. Germline values: CDR1 MNHEY, CDR2 SVGEGT. The V end lost 6 bases, the J end lost 4 bases, and 18 bases lay between the germline ends. The CDR3 spans 15 residues.